Listed here are 17 T cell receptor beta chains from one sample, sequenced in a study of T-cell memory formation after mild COVID-19. One entry per CDR3 protein results from TCRdb running MiXCR on the 5' RACE reads. The sample carries roughly 110,000 distinct CDR3 sequences, 12% recorded once. The sample taken for sequencing was PBMCs or a T cell subset sorted from them (not recorded which). The receptors were gathered from an adult woman who had mild COVID-19 (a few samples of this study predate the infection). Cell type and time point are not known.

Only a few counts were recorded for this clonotype. The chain has TRBV7-6 and TRBJ1-1, with D unresolved. V was cut by 1 base and J by 1 base, with 10 bases left in between. CDR3 length: 15 residues. Germline values: CDR1 SGHVS, CDR2 FNYEAQ. CDR3 sequence: CASSLVESPNTEAFF. The CDR3 nucleotides are TGTGCCAGCAGCTTAGTGGAGAGCCCGAACACTGAAGCTTTCTTT.

This chain connects TRBV15 to TRBJ2-1; perhaps TRBD1 as D (5 bases). The CDR3 is 15 residues long. CDR1 is LNHNV, CDR2 YYDKDF, per germline (reference sequence). The V end was cut by 2 bases, the J end by 4 bases, with 12 bases between. CDR3 sequence: CATSRQGLWYNEQFF. CDR3 coding DNA: TGTGCCACCAGCAGACAGGGCCTGTGGTACAATGAGCAGTTCTTC.

J is TRBJ2-3 and V is TRBV5-1; TRBD2 matches 7 bases. The CDR3 length is 15 residues. Trimming at V came to 1 base and at J to 0 bases, leaving 2 bases not matched to a gene. Germline values: CDR1 SGHRS, CDR2 YFSETQ. The CDR3 spells CASSLLAASTDTQYF. DNA for the CDR3: TGCGCCAGCAGCTTGCTAGCGGCTAGCACAGATACGCAGTATTTT. Full variable domain (remainder filled in from reference TRBV5-1 and TRBJ2-3): KAGVTQTPRYLIKTRGQQVTLSCSPISGHRSVSWYQQTPGQGLQFLFEYFSETQRNKGNFPGRFSGRQFSNSRSEMNVSTLELGDSALYLCASSLLAASTDTQYFGPGTRLTVL.

This clonotype appeared many times. The chain couples TRBV5-1 to TRBJ2-2; D uncertain. The CDR3 is 12 amino acids. Trimming shortened V by 2 bases and J by 3 bases, and 2 bases separated the two germline ends. Germline values: CDR1 SGHRS, CDR2 YFSETQ. This CDR3 is CASSLDTGELFF. The CDR3 DNA reads as TGCGCCAGCAGCTTAGACACCGGGGAGCTGTTTTTT.

The chain is built from TRBV6-5 and TRBJ2-1, with D possibly being TRBD2 (7 bases). The CDR3 is made up of 16 amino acids. Germline V lookup: CDR1 MNHEY, CDR2 SVGAGI. Trimming stripped 5 bases from V and 7 bases from J, with 21 bases between. The CDR3 DNA is TGTGCCAGCAGTGGTGTAGGGGGGGCAGCAAGAAATGAGCAGTTCTTC. It translates to CASSGVGGAARNEQFF.

This clonotype was counted only a few times. This chain connects TRBV7-2 to TRBJ1-2, with D possibly being TRBD1 (5 bases). This CDR3 has 14 residues. Between the trimmed V and J ends, which lost 1 base and 4 bases, there was a span of 10 bases. Germline CDR1 reads SGHTA; CDR2 reads FQGNSA. The DNA of the CDR3 is TGTGCCAGCAGCTTAGAAACAGGCCTCTATGGCTACACCTTC. Amino acids: CASSLETGLYGYTF.

This clonotype was observed a single time. In DNA form, the CDR3 reads TGTGCCAGCAAAAGCGGGACAGGAGAGACCCAGTACTTC. Translation gives CASKSGTGETQYF. The chain joins TRBV7-2 to TRBJ2-5; maybe TRBD1 (8 bases). Trimming shortened V by 7 bases and J by 4 bases, and 13 bases separated the two germline ends. This CDR3 is built from 13 residues. The germline CDR1 and CDR2 sequences are SGHTA and FQGNSA.

This chain connects TRBV5-5 to TRBJ2-7, with D unclear. V was shortened by 3 bases and J by 4 bases, with 11 bases between the two germline ends. The CDR3 runs to 13 residues. Germline values: CDR1 SGHKS, CDR2 YYEKEE (reference sequence). In nucleotides, the CDR3 is TGTGCCAGCAGCTGGATGGACGGGTACGAGCAGTACTTC. This gives the protein CASSWMDGYEQYF.

This clonotype was observed a handful of times. The V and J genes are TRBV4-2 and TRBJ2-1, with D unclear. Germline CDR1 LGHNA, CDR2 YNFKEQ. This CDR3 has 14 residues. V lost 2 bases and J 5 bases, leaving 10 bases between the germline ends. The CDR3 reads CASSQLVRDNEQFF. The CDR3 bases are TGTGCCAGCAGCCAACTGGTTAGAGACAATGAGCAGTTCTTC.

The V and J genes are TRBV2 and TRBJ2-1, with TRBD2 matching over 7 bases. The CDR3 runs to 14 residues. Per the germline V gene, CDR1 is SNHLY and CDR2 is FYNNEI. V lost 7 bases and J lost 9; bases outside the gene matches: 12. Here the CDR3 DNA reads TGTGCCAGCATCCGTAGACTAGCTAGGGCTGAGCAGTTCTTC. Translated: CASIRRLARAEQFF.

This chain uses TRBV27 with TRBJ1-2; 11 bases fit TRBD1. The CDR3 is 19 amino acids. The germline CDR1 and CDR2 sequences are MNHEY and SMNVEV (reference sequence). Trimming cost V 0 bases and J 4 bases; bases outside gene matches: 13. CDR3 protein: CASSLSETDRGLGSYGYTF. In DNA, the CDR3 is TGTGCCAGCAGTTTATCGGAGACGGACAGGGGGCTCGGTAGCTATGGCTACACCTTC.

This sequence joins TRBV24-1 and TRBJ2-7, with D perhaps matching TRBD1 or TRBD2 (5 bases each). Trimming removed 3 bases at V and 7 bases at J, with 15 bases between. The CDR3 runs 14 residues. CDR1 and CDR2 (germline): KGHDR, SFDVKD. CDR3 residues: CATSDGDPRREQYF. CDR3 DNA sequence: TGTGCCACCAGTGATGGGGACCCCCGGCGAGAGCAGTACTTC.

The chain has TRBV24-1 and TRBJ2-7; 8 bases agree with TRBD1. Trimming removed 6 bases from V and 5 bases from J; junction bases left unmatched: 8. The germline CDR1 and CDR2 sequences are KGHDR and SFDVKD. The CDR3 is 14 residues long. CDR3 bases: TGTGCCACCAGTCAGACAGGGGATTTTAACGAGCAGTACTTC. Protein: CATSQTGDFNEQYF.

V gene TRBV13 combines with J gene TRBJ1-6; 9 bases agree with TRBD1. V shed 3 bases and J 6 bases; nucleotides not matched to a gene: 3. Germline V gene data show CDR1 as PRHDT and CDR2 as FYEKMQ (reference sequence). This CDR3 is built from 15 residues. Written as DNA, the CDR3 is TGTGCCAGCAGCTTCGGGACAGGGAGTAATTCACCCCTCCACTTT. Protein product: CASSFGTGSNSPLHF.

The chain links TRBV5-4 to TRBJ2-7, with D maybe TRBD2 (5 bases). The length of the CDR3 is 17 residues. The germline V and J ends were trimmed by 2 bases and 2 bases, with 20 bases remaining between them. Germline CDR1 is SGHNT and CDR2 is YYREEE (reference sequence). DNA of the CDR3: TGTGCCAGCAGCTTCCGGACTCTTACGCTTACCACCTACGAGCAGTACTTC. Its translation: CASSFRTLTLTTYEQYF. The full variable domain, with the rest looked up from reference TRBV5-4 and TRBJ2-7, is ETGVTQSPTHLIKTRGQQVTLRCSSQSGHNTVSWYQQALGQGPQFIFQYYREEENGRGNFPPRFSGLQFPNYSSELNVNALELDDSALYLCASSFRTLTLTTYEQYFGPGTRLTVT.

This clonotype was seen a handful of times. The chain carries TRBV9 and TRBJ2-7; 8 bases line up with TRBD2. The CDR3 runs to 15 residues. Germline trimming cut 3 bases from V and 2 bases from J; bases unmatched to any gene: 7. The germline V gene encodes CDR1 SGDLS and CDR2 YYNGEE. CDR3 amino acids: CASSAGERGTYEQYF. The CDR3 DNA reads TGTGCCAGCAGCGCCGGGGAGCGGGGGACCTACGAGCAGTACTTC.

The chain couples TRBV5-1 to TRBJ2-1, with 9 bases aligning to TRBD2. After removal of 2 bases from V and 5 bases from J, the junction contained 14 bases not matched to a gene. The CDR3 covers 18 residues. Germline assignment: CDR1 SGHRS and CDR2 YFSETQ. Here the CDR3 DNA reads TGCGCCAGCAGCTTATGGGGACAGATAGCTAGCGGGGACAATGAGCAGTTCTTC. Protein: CASSLWGQIASGDNEQFF.